Each of the 19 T cell receptor beta chains below was sequenced from the same sample in a study of cytomegalovirus exposure and HLA in healthy donors. PCR involved 60 Vbeta and 13 Jbeta primers. The assay was immunoSEQ multiplex PCR, and TCRdb's table has in-frame clones only and misses some. Found here are 100,000 to 120,000 clones, 60% to 85% of them singletons; the top ten hold around 3%. The sequenced material came from PBMCs. The receptors derive from a woman aged 55-70 years in good health and CMV-seropositive.

The chain is built from TRBV19 and TRBJ2-7, with TRBD1 as a possible D gene (6 bases). This CDR3 contains 15 residues. Trimming cost V 5 bases and J 2 bases, with 16 bases left between them. CDR1 is LNHDA and CDR2 is SQIVND in the germline V gene (reference sequence). CDR3: CASSPRDTGPYEQYF. In DNA, the CDR3 is TGTGCCAGTAGTCCCCGGGACACCGGACCCTACGAGCAGTACTTC.

The V and J genes are TRBV28 and TRBJ2-1, with TRBD1 matching over 9 bases. The CDR3 runs to 18 residues. Per germline, CDR1 MDHEN and CDR2 SYDVKM. Trimming took 6 bases from V and 5 from J; bases not matched to a gene: 17. CDR3 coding DNA: TGTGCCAGCAGAACTTGGGGTGTTGGGGACAGGGACCACAATGAGCAGTTCTTC. This codes for CASRTWGVGDRDHNEQFF.

The chain couples TRBV5-4 to TRBJ1-2; 9 bases line up with TRBD1. Per germline, CDR1 SGHNT and CDR2 YYREEE (reference sequence). V shed 3 bases and J 7 bases; nucleotides not matched to a gene: 10. The CDR3 has 15 amino acids. CDR3 residues: CASSSLTGGGSGYTF. CDR3 nucleotide sequence: TGTGCCAGCAGCTCTCTGACAGGGGGAGGAAGTGGCTACACCTTC.

V and J are TRBV6-1 and TRBJ1-1, with D perhaps matching TRBD1 (5 bases). V was shortened by 11 bases and J by 0 bases, with 16 bases between the two germline ends. The CDR3 loop spans 14 amino acids. In germline, CDR1 is MNHNS, CDR2 SASEGT. The CDR3 DNA sequence: TGTGCCGCACGGGGGAGGGCCTTGAACACTGAAGCTTTCTTT. Translation gives CAARGRALNTEAFF.

This clone was detected a few times. The V gene is TRBV7-9, the J gene TRBJ1-6, with TRBD1 matching over 9 bases. Germline lookup yields CDR1 SEHNR and CDR2 FQNEAQ (reference sequence). V lost 5 bases to trimming and J lost 9 bases; unmatched junction nucleotides: 8. CDR3 size: 15 residues. CDR3 DNA: TGTGCCAGCAGCCCCACCGGGACAGGGACTTCACCCCTCCACTTT. It yields the protein CASSPTGTGTSPLHF.

The chain recombines TRBV28 with TRBJ2-7, with a weak D call TRBD1 (6 bases). From germline, CDR1 is MDHEN and CDR2 SYDVKM. The CDR3 has 13 residues. Trimming removed 4 bases at V and 7 bases at J, with 14 bases between. CDR3 amino acids: CASSSGTPLEQYF. CDR3 DNA sequence: TGTGCCAGCAGTTCCGGGACACCTTTGGAGCAGTACTTC.

The chain carries TRBV7-9 and TRBJ2-1; D is undetermined. The V end lost 1 base, the J end lost 5 bases, and 18 bases lay between the germline ends. Germline-derived CDR1 and CDR2 are SEHNR and FQNEAQ (reference sequence). This CDR3 is 17 amino acids long. The CDR3 spells CASSLVISFGTHNEQFF. In DNA, the CDR3 is TGTGCCAGCAGCTTAGTGATTAGCTTTGGTACACACAATGAGCAGTTCTTC.

The chain recombines TRBV7-9 with TRBJ1-1; 7 bases line up with TRBD1. V lost 5 bases and J lost 2; bases outside the gene matches: 20. The CDR3 covers 19 residues. Germline-derived CDR1 and CDR2 are SEHNR and FQNEAQ (reference sequence). The DNA of the CDR3 is TGTGCCAGCAGCCTCAACCCAACGGGTCGGGGACAGACCAACACTGAAGCTTTCTTT. Residues: CASSLNPTGRGQTNTEAFF.

The chain recombines TRBV29-1 with TRBJ1-1; possibly TRBD1 for D (5 bases). The CDR3 consists of 13 residues. V lost 7 bases and J 4 bases, leaving 16 bases between the germline ends. The germline V gene encodes CDR1 SQVTM and CDR2 ANQGSEA. Written as DNA, the CDR3 is TGCAGCGCTGAGCGGGGGGGTGGCACTGAAGCTTTCTTT. As protein: CSAERGGGTEAFF.

The gene calls are TRBV9 and TRBJ2-2; 12 bases agree with TRBD2. V dropped 0 bases and J dropped 0; count of bases not matched to a gene: 3. The CDR3 contains 18 residues. Germline CDR1 and CDR2: SGDLS and YYNGEE. CDR3 coding DNA: TGTGCCAGCAGCGTAGGACTAGCGGGAGCCGCGAACACCGGGGAGCTGTTTTTT. Its translation is CASSVGLAGAANTGELFF.

The CDR3 is CASSPDRNSYEQYF. The CDR3 nucleotides read TGTGCCAGCTCACCAGACAGGAACTCCTACGAGCAGTACTTC. The chain links TRBV18 to TRBJ2-7, with D perhaps TRBD1 (6 bases). Germline CDR1 is KGHSH and CDR2 is LQKENI. V was cut by 2 bases and J by 0 bases, with 8 bases left in between. This CDR3 is 14 amino acids long.

The chain has TRBV6-4 and TRBJ2-7; TRBD2 aligns across 7 bases. CDR3 length equals 15 residues. Germline V gene sequence: CDR1 MRHNA, CDR2 SNTAGT. After removal of 2 bases from V and 4 bases from J, the junction contained 8 bases not matched to a gene. CDR3 protein: CASSDPAGYEYEQYF. DNA for the CDR3: TGTGCCAGCAGTGACCCAGCGGGATACGAGTACGAGCAGTACTTC.

V and J are TRBV28 and TRBJ2-3; D gene uncertain. The germline CDR1 and CDR2 sequences are MDHEN and SYDVKM. CDR3 length equals 15 residues. The V and J ends lost 1 base and 0 bases respectively, with 8 bases between them. CDR3: CASSLSVVSTDTQYF. CDR3 in DNA: TGTGCCAGCAGTTTATCGGTTGTGAGCACAGATACGCAGTATTTT.

The chain links TRBV5-1 to TRBJ1-2, with D hard to call. The CDR3 runs to 13 residues. V dropped 0 bases and J dropped 0 bases, with 3 bases sitting between them. Germline V lookup: CDR1 SGHRS, CDR2 YFSETQ. CDR3 sequence: CASSLDTNYGYTF. CDR3 bases: TGCGCCAGCAGCTTGGATACTAACTATGGCTACACCTTC.

This clone was counted a few times. The chain is built from TRBV14 and TRBJ2-5; no firm D call. Trimming cost V 1 base and J 5 bases, with 11 bases left between them. The CDR3 runs to 14 residues. Germline CDR1 SGHDN, CDR2 FVKESK. The CDR3 coding sequence is TGTGCCAGCAGCCAAGGAGTCAGGTCGGAGACCCAGTACTTC. Protein sequence: CASSQGVRSETQYF.

The chain's CDR3 is CASSLGGLAGAYEQYF. The CDR3 region has the DNA TGTGCCAGCAGCTTGGGGGGACTAGCGGGAGCCTACGAGCAGTACTTC. The J gene is TRBJ2-7, the V gene TRBV5-4; 14 bases line up with TRBD2. V dropped 0 bases and J dropped 2; count of bases not matched to a gene: 1. Germline values: CDR1 SGHNT, CDR2 YYREEE (reference sequence). The CDR3 spans 16 residues.

V and J are TRBV2 and TRBJ2-1, with D perhaps matching TRBD2 (6 bases). CDR3 size: 16 residues. CDR1 and CDR2 (germline): SNHLY, FYNNEI. V gave up 1 base and J gave up 5 bases, with 15 bases separating them. Written as DNA, the CDR3 is TGTGCCAGCAGTGAAGTCCCATCGACTAGACACAATGAGCAGTTCTTC. This gives the protein CASSEVPSTRHNEQFF.

This chain uses TRBV12-5 with TRBJ1-1, with D maybe TRBD1 (6 bases). In germline, CDR1 is LGHNT, CDR2 FRNRAP. The CDR3 contains 13 residues. Trimming left V 0 bases short and J 5 bases short, with 7 bases between. The CDR3 protein is CASGLVQGTEAFF. As DNA, the CDR3 is TGTGCTAGTGGTTTGGTACAGGGAACTGAAGCTTTCTTT.

The gene calls are TRBV28 and TRBJ2-5; TRBD1 is a possible D gene (6 bases). V was pared by 6 bases and J by 5 bases, with 22 bases between. This CDR3 is 16 amino acids long. CDR1 and CDR2 from the germline V gene are MDHEN and SYDVKM. CDR3 amino acids: CASSSPGAVGVETQYF. The CDR3, as DNA: TGTGCCAGCAGCTCCCCAGGGGCGGTAGGAGTGGAGACCCAGTACTTC.